The 18 T cell receptor beta chains listed next were all sequenced from one sample in a study of blood T cell repertoires in COVID-19. The assay was immunoSEQ multiplex PCR, and TCRdb's table has in-frame clones only and misses some. Of 120,000 to 150,000 clones detected, around four fifths appear once; the ten largest clones hold approximately 5%. The sequencing input was peripheral blood. The receptor set was obtained from a human donor in a cohort sampled during active COVID-19.

The chain is built from TRBV7-9 and TRBJ1-1, with D uncertain. The germline gives CDR1 SEHNR, CDR2 FQNEAQ (reference sequence). Trimming cost V 5 bases and J 0 bases, with 10 bases left between them. This CDR3 has 14 amino acids. DNA of the CDR3: TGTGCCAGCAGCCTGCAGGATATGAACACTGAAGCTTTCTTT. Encoded protein: CASSLQDMNTEAFF.

V usage is TRBV5-1 and J usage is TRBJ2-6; 8 positions match TRBD1. This CDR3 spans 17 amino acids. In germline, CDR1 is SGHRS, CDR2 YFSETQ. V shed 5 bases, J shed 0 bases, and the junction held 7 bases outside the gene matches. As DNA, the CDR3 is TGCGCCAGCAGTCCGACAGGGGCCGTCTCTGGGGCCAACGTCCTGACTTTC. It encodes CASSPTGAVSGANVLTF.

V usage is TRBV7-2 and J usage is TRBJ1-1; TRBD1 agrees at 9 bases. Germline assignment: CDR1 SGHTA and CDR2 FQGNSA. The V and J ends lost 5 bases and 5 bases, in that order; junction bases with no gene match: 6. CDR3 length: 14 amino acids. CDR3: CASSPGTGRTEAFF. CDR3 in DNA: TGTGCCAGCAGCCCAGGGACAGGGAGAACTGAAGCTTTCTTT.

This clone was picked up one time. CDR3 amino acids: CAWSFRNRDFTEAFF. CDR3 nucleotides: TGTGCCTGGAGTTTTAGGAACAGGGATTTCACTGAAGCTTTCTTT. The chain recombines TRBV30 with TRBJ1-1; tentative D call: TRBD1 (6 bases). Germline V gives CDR1 GTSNPN, CDR2 SVGIG (reference sequence). The CDR3 length is 15 residues. The V gene lost 2 bases and the J gene lost 4 bases, with 17 bases spanning the gap.

The rearrangement links TRBV28 to TRBJ2-1; TRBD1 matches at 10 bases. The CDR3 runs to 15 residues. From germline, CDR1 is MDHEN and CDR2 SYDVKM. Trimming at V came to 3 bases and at J to 4 bases, leaving 3 bases not matched to a gene. The CDR3 DNA follows: TGTGCCAGCAGTTTCCTGGACAGGGGGTACAATGAGCAGTTCTTC. It translates to CASSFLDRGYNEQFF.

This clone was recorded once. The V call is TRBV5-1, the J call TRBJ2-3; 10 bases line up with TRBD2. Germline values: CDR1 SGHRS, CDR2 YFSETQ. The CDR3 loop spans 18 amino acids. The junction had 11 bases not matched to a gene; V was cut back by 2 bases and J by 2 bases. The CDR3 DNA reads as TGCGCCAGCAGCTTACAAGGGCAGCGGGAGGGCCTCACAGATACGCAGTATTTT. Amino acids: CASSLQGQREGLTDTQYF.

J is TRBJ1-2 and V is TRBV14; D might be TRBD1 (6 bases). This CDR3 is 14 amino acids long. CDR1 is SGHDN, CDR2 FVKESK, per germline. V dropped 4 bases and J dropped 12 bases, with 21 bases sitting between them. The chain's CDR3 is CASSLRGTPSPDTF. The CDR3 bases are TGTGCCAGCAGCCTTCGTGGGACACCATCTCCCGACACCTTC.

This clone has more than one count but fewer than ten. J is TRBJ2-5 and V is TRBV4-1; 9 nucleotides agree with TRBD1. The ends lost 3 bases at V and 5 bases at J; junction bases unmatched: 7. Per germline, CDR1 MGHRA and CDR2 YSYEKL. This CDR3 contains 15 residues. CDR3 in DNA: TGCGCCAGCAGCCACCGGACAGGGGTCGGTGAGACCCAGTACTTC. Protein: CASSHRTGVGETQYF.

The chain carries TRBV29-1 and TRBJ2-1, with 7 bases lining up with TRBD2. V was clipped by 1 base and J by 7 bases; unmatched bases: 16. CDR3 length: 17 residues. CDR1 and CDR2 from the germline V gene are SQVTM and ANQGSEA. The CDR3 sequence: CSVEGWLAGDNVNEQFF. The CDR3 nucleotides read TGCAGCGTTGAAGGTTGGTTGGCGGGAGACAATGTGAATGAGCAGTTCTTC.

V is TRBV5-1 and J is TRBJ1-6, with D perhaps matching TRBD1 (6 bases). The CDR3 length is 16 residues. Trimming cost V 4 bases and J 8 bases, with 19 bases left between them. The germline V gene has CDR1 SGHRS and CDR2 YFSETQ. The CDR3: CASSPRGAAGDSPLHF. In DNA form, the CDR3 reads TGCGCCAGCAGCCCCCGGGGGGCGGCAGGGGATTCACCCCTCCACTTT.

The genes are TRBV5-4 and TRBJ2-3; TRBD2 matches 10 bases. The CDR3 sequence is 18 residues long. Germline values: CDR1 SGHNT, CDR2 YYREEE (reference sequence). With 3 bases clipped from V and 3 bases from J, the junction kept 13 bases outside the gene matches. CDR3 coding DNA: TGTGCCAGCAGCTCCCCTAGCGGGAGTCAACGAAAAACAGATACGCAGTATTTT. This gives the protein CASSSPSGSQRKTDTQYF.

The gene calls are TRBV3-1 (or the pseudogene TRBV3-2) and TRBJ1-1; tentatively, D is TRBD1 (6 bases). The germline gives CDR1 LGHDT, CDR2 YNNKEL (reference sequence). The CDR3 spans 14 residues. Trimming took off 0 bases at V and 14 bases at J, with 19 bases between the two ends. The CDR3: CASSQESTPQGMFF. The CDR3 nucleotides read TGTGCCAGCAGCCAAGAATCGACGCCCCAGGGGATGTTCTTT.

The CDR3 here is CASSHNPPYNEQFF. Here the CDR3 DNA reads TGTGCCAGCAGTCACAATCCCCCCTACAATGAGCAGTTCTTC. The V call is TRBV2, the J call TRBJ2-1; no definite D call. Germline assignment: CDR1 SNHLY and CDR2 FYNNEI. Trimming shortened V by 5 bases and J by 2 bases, and 10 bases separated the two germline ends. The CDR3 consists of 14 residues. The whole variable domain, remainder taken from reference TRBV2 and TRBJ2-1, is EPEVTQTPSHQVTQMGQEVILRCVPISNHLYFYWYRQILGQKVEFLVSFYNNEISEKSEIFDDQFSVERPDGSNFTLKIRSTKLEDSAMYFCASSHNPPYNEQFFGPGTRLTVL.

A single count supports this clone. The chain has TRBV2 and TRBJ1-1, with TRBD1 matching 10 bases. V was pared by 8 bases and J by 9 bases, with 9 bases of the junction left unmatched. This CDR3 has 13 residues. CDR1 SNHLY and CDR2 FYNNEI come from the germline V gene. The CDR3 loop reads CASQGQGSPKAFF. In DNA form, the CDR3 reads TGTGCCAGCCAGGGACAGGGGAGCCCCAAAGCTTTCTTT.

The V call is TRBV6-5, the J call TRBJ1-5, with a tentative D call TRBD1 (6 bases). Trimming shortened V by 6 bases and J by 7 bases, and 16 bases separated the two germline ends. The CDR3 is made up of 14 amino acids. Germline V gene lookup returns CDR1 MNHEY and CDR2 SVGAGI. CDR3 nucleotide sequence: TGTGCCAGCAGCTTCCACAGGGATTCCCAGCCCCAGCATTTT. Encoded protein: CASSFHRDSQPQHF.

Details on this clone: The same CDR3 also results from other DNA sequences found in this sample. The chain carries TRBV9 and TRBJ2-1; 8 bases are a match to TRBD1. CDR3 length: 15 residues. Germline CDR1 is SGDLS and CDR2 is YYNGEE. V gave up 0 bases and J gave up 1 base; unmatched junction bases: 0. The CDR3, as DNA: TGTGCCAGCAGCGTAGGACAGGGGTCCTACAATGAGCAGTTCTTC. Protein: CASSVGQGSYNEQFF. The full variable domain, in which reference TRBV9 and TRBJ2-1 provide the parts outside the CDR3, is DSGVTQTPKHLITATGQRVTLRCSPRSGDLSVYWYQQSLDQGLQFLIQYYNGEERAKGNILERFSAQQFPDLHSELNLSSLELGDSALYFCASSVGQGSYNEQFFGPGTRLTVL.

This clone was seen only once. This chain's CDR3 is CASSEGQGNYGYTF. The DNA of the CDR3 is TGTGCCAGCAGTGAGGGCCAGGGGAACTATGGCTACACCTTC. The V and J genes are TRBV2 and TRBJ1-2, with a weak D call TRBD1 (6 bases). Trimming cost V 3 bases and J 2 bases, with 10 bases left between them. CDR3 length: 14 residues. The germline gives CDR1 SNHLY, CDR2 FYNNEI.

The DNA of the CDR3 is TGTGCCAGCAGTTCCCAAGGTCCAGGGGTCGGCTACACCTTC. Translation: CASSSQGPGVGYTF. The chain joins TRBV27 to TRBJ1-2; D may be TRBD1 (6 bases). Trimming stripped 4 bases from V and 8 bases from J, with 17 bases between. Germline CDR1 is MNHEY and CDR2 is SMNVEV (reference sequence). The CDR3 spans 14 residues.